These 13 T cell receptor beta chains were sequenced from one sample in a study of PD-L1 blockade in urothelial cancer. The time point denotes: pretreatment peripheral blood. The repertoire was sequenced with immunoSEQ multiplex PCR; TCRdb's copy has only in-frame clones and lacks some. This table holds about 81,000 clones, roughly 80% found once. Here the sequenced sample was PBMCs, taken around atezolizumab (anti-PD-L1) treatment. Receptors were obtained from a man aged 40-49 years with urothelial cancer.

This sequence joins TRBV5-1 and TRBJ2-3; TRBD2 matches 8 bases. The CDR3 contains 15 residues. After removal of 3 bases from V and 3 bases from J, the junction contained 6 bases not matched to a gene. CDR1 is SGHRS, CDR2 YFSETQ, per germline. This CDR3 reads CASSSGASGTDTQYF. CDR3 in DNA: TGCGCCAGCAGCTCGGGGGCTAGCGGGACAGATACGCAGTATTTT.

J is TRBJ1-1 and V is TRBV19; possibly TRBD1 for D (5 bases). The length of the CDR3 is 12 residues. Germline V gene lookup returns CDR1 LNHDA and CDR2 SQIVND (reference sequence). Trimming pared 6 bases from V and 4 bases from J, leaving 9 bases between. CDR3 amino acids: CASRLGATEAFF. CDR3 coding DNA: TGTGCCAGTAGACTTGGGGCCACTGAAGCTTTCTTT.

This sequence joins TRBV28 and TRBJ2-5, with D perhaps matching TRBD1 (6 bases). The CDR3 totals 12 residues. V was cut by 3 bases and J by 5 bases, with 7 bases left in between. CDR1 is MDHEN, CDR2 SYDVKM, per germline. The CDR3 is CASSLRGETQYF. The CDR3 DNA reads TGTGCCAGCAGTTTGAGGGGGGAGACCCAGTACTTC. The entire variable domain, with the rest obtained from reference TRBV28 and TRBJ2-5, is as follows: DVKVTQSSRYLVKRTGEKVFLECVQDMDHENMFWYRQDPGLGLRLIYFSYDVKMKEKGDIPEGYSVSREKKERFSLILESASTNQTSMYLCASSLRGETQYFGPGTRLLVL.

The chain uses TRBV7-6 and TRBJ2-3; D is perhaps TRBD1 (6 bases). Germline-derived CDR1 and CDR2 are SGHVS and FNYEAQ. The V end was cut by 4 bases, the J end by 0 bases, with 11 bases between. The CDR3 covers 15 residues. The CDR3 sequence: CASSSWGRSTDTQYF. CDR3 in DNA: TGTGCCAGCAGCTCTTGGGGGCGCAGCACAGATACGCAGTATTTT.

The chain links TRBV25-1 to TRBJ1-2, with D unresolved. This CDR3 has 13 amino acids. The germline gives CDR1 MGHDK, CDR2 SYGVNS. V was clipped by 6 bases and J by 3 bases, with 11 bases between them. The CDR3 bases are TGTGCCAGCAGCTTTTCACAGCACTATGGCTACACCTTC. This sequence encodes CASSFSQHYGYTF.

This chain's CDR3 is CASSQDPGLPYNEQFF. The CDR3, as DNA: TGCGCCAGCAGCCAAGACCCCGGACTGCCCTACAATGAGCAGTTCTTC. J is TRBJ2-1 and V is TRBV4-3; weak D call: TRBD2 (5 bases). The germline gives CDR1 LGHNA, CDR2 YSLEER. The V end was cut by 0 bases, the J end by 2 bases, with 11 bases between. This CDR3 contains 16 residues.

V and J are TRBV18 and TRBJ2-5; 11 bases fit TRBD1. The CDR3 contains 15 residues. With V trimmed by 2 bases and J by 5 bases, 4 bases remained unmatched. Germline assignment: CDR1 KGHSH and CDR2 LQKENI. The chain's CDR3 is CASSPIGQGAETQYF. The CDR3 DNA reads as TGTGCCAGCTCACCAATAGGACAGGGGGCGGAGACCCAGTACTTC.

The J gene is TRBJ1-1, the V gene TRBV15; perhaps TRBD1 as D (5 bases). The CDR3 loop spans 13 amino acids. The V gene's germline CDR1 is LNHNV and CDR2 YYDKDF (reference sequence). Trimming pared 0 bases from V and 6 bases from J, leaving 8 bases between. Here the CDR3 DNA reads TGTGCCACCAGCAGAGATTTAGGGGCTGAAGCTTTCTTT. This gives the protein CATSRDLGAEAFF.

V is TRBV7-3 and J is TRBJ2-5; D is uncertain. The germline CDR1 and CDR2 sequences are SGHTA and FQGTGA. The CDR3 spans 16 residues. Trimming shortened V by 5 bases and J by 0 bases, and 16 bases separated the two germline ends. CDR3 bases: TGTGCCAGCAGCGAGCTCGCCTGGAGTTACCAAGAGACCCAGTACTTC. Amino acids: CASSELAWSYQETQYF.

V gene TRBV19 combines with J gene TRBJ2-7, with TRBD2 matching over 9 bases. Germline CDR1 reads LNHDA; CDR2 reads SQIVND (reference sequence). The CDR3 totals 15 residues. With 3 bases clipped from V and 3 bases from J, the junction kept 6 bases outside the gene matches. The CDR3 nucleotides read TGTGCCAGTAGTATGATGCGGGGGGGAGGCTACGAGCAGTACTTC. Residues: CASSMMRGGGYEQYF. The full variable domain, rest sourced from reference TRBV19 and TRBJ2-7, is DGGITQSPKYLFRKEGQNVTLSCEQNLNHDAMYWYRQDPGQGLRLIYYSQIVNDFQKGDIAEGYSVSREKKESFPLTVTSAQKNPTAFYLCASSMMRGGGYEQYFGPGTRLTVT.

The count of this clone is one. The V and J genes are TRBV7-9 and TRBJ2-5, with 7 bases lining up with TRBD1. The germline V gene has CDR1 SEHNR and CDR2 FQNEAQ (reference sequence). V lost 4 bases to trimming and J lost 4 bases; unmatched junction nucleotides: 15. This CDR3 region has 17 residues. The CDR3 sequence: CASSSGQDPPQGETQYF. In DNA form, the CDR3 reads TGTGCCAGCAGCTCAGGACAGGACCCCCCCCAGGGAGAGACCCAGTACTTC.

The chain recombines TRBV6-1 with TRBJ2-1, with 9 bases fitting TRBD2. CDR1 is MNHNS, CDR2 SASEGT, per germline. There are 15 residues in the CDR3. Unmatched junction bases numbered 9, after V lost 5 bases and J lost 7 bases. In nucleotides, the CDR3 is TGTGCCAGCAGTACCCTCGGGGCGGGGGGGAATGAGCAGTTCTTC. Encoded protein: CASSTLGAGGNEQFF.

This chain links TRBV5-1 with TRBJ1-1; D gene uncertain. The CDR3 is 13 residues long. V was clipped by 0 bases and J by 0 bases, with 3 bases between them. Germline values: CDR1 SGHRS, CDR2 YFSETQ. CDR3 region: CASSLALNTEAFF. DNA for the CDR3: TGCGCCAGCAGCTTGGCTCTGAACACTGAAGCTTTCTTT.